These T cell receptor beta chains were read from a single sample in a study of graft-versus-host responses after intestinal transplantation. Data came from immunoSEQ multiplex PCR; TCRdb stores just in-frame clones and leaves some out. This repertoire shows about 120,000 clones, over 80% found once; its top ten account for 0.095% to 0.15%. Their recognized antigens are unknown. The sequencing here drew on unstimulated CD4+ T cells sorted from spleen or lymph node cells, taken before intestinal transplant. The receptors were sampled from a human donor who received an intestinal transplant. CDR3s include the opening cysteine and the closing phenylalanine or tryptophan. Fields, in order: clone size, D gene, J gene, V gene, CDR3 length, CDR3 DNA, CDR3 protein. D genes are given only for firm matches. Part of the rows lack a size; the others show once, few, many or a class for expanded clones.

NA,NA,TRBJ2-1,TRBV5-4,14,TGTGCCAGCAGCTTGGCCGGAGGCTACCCGGAGCAGTTCTTC,CASSLAGGYPEQFF
NA,NA,TRBJ1-1,TRBV4-2,14,TGTGCCAGCAGCCAAGGGGGGGTGGTGGATGAAGCTTTCTTT,CASSQGGVVDEAFF
NA,NA,TRBJ2-1,TRBV6-5,15,TGTGCCAGCAGCCCCCTTCGGAGCTCCTACAATGAGCAGTTCTTC,CASSPLRSSYNEQFF
few,TRBD2,TRBJ2-1,TRBV5-4,15,TGTGCCAGCAGCCCGACTAGCGGGGTTAACAATGAGCAGTTCTTC,CASSPTSGVNNEQFF
NA,NA,TRBJ1-2,TRBV5-1,13,TGCGCCAGCAGCCTAAGACAGAGCTATGGCTACACCTTC,CASSLRQSYGYTF
NA,TRBD2,TRBJ2-2,TRBV14,19,TGTGCCAGCAGCCAAGATTTCAGGGACCTCGCGGGAGAGACCGGGGAGCTGTTTTTT,CASSQDFRDLAGETGELFF
NA,TRBD1,TRBJ2-1,TRBV5-4,15,TGTGCCAGCAGCCACAGGGGTAGGTCCTACAATGAGCAGTTCTTC,CASSHRGRSYNEQFF
NA,TRBD2,TRBJ2-3,TRBV2,14,TGTGCCAGCAGAGGGACTAGCGGCACAGATACGCAGTATTTT,CASRGTSGTDTQYF
NA,NA,TRBJ2-3,TRBV5-1,13,TGCGCCAGCAGCTTACTCGGGCGAGATACGCAGTATTTT,CASSLLGRDTQYF
NA,TRBD2,TRBJ2-5,TRBV10-3,14,TGTGCCAACCCGGGACTAGCGGGAGGGGAGACCCAGTACTTC,CANPGLAGGETQYF
NA,TRBD1,TRBJ1-1,TRBV7-2,15,TGTGCCAGCAGCCGCATCGACAGGGTAGGCACTGAAGCTTTCTTT,CASSRIDRVGTEAFF
once,TRBD2,TRBJ2-5,TRBV10-1,16,TGCGCCAGCAGTGAGACGGGTAGCGGGGACCAAGAGACCCAGTACTTC,CASSETGSGDQETQYF
NA,NA,TRBJ2-5,TRBV7-3,14,TGTGCCAGCAGCTTAACGGGGGCGAGGGTGACCCAGTACTTC,CASSLTGARVTQYF
NA,NA,TRBJ2-2,TRBV1,19,TGCACCAGCAGCCAAGATCGGAGAGAAAGCGGGGGCTACACCGGGGAGCTGTTTTTT,CTSSQDRRESGGYTGELFF
NA,TRBD1,TRBJ2-1,TRBV18,16,TGTGCCAGCTCACCCCGGGACAGGGGCTCCTACAATGAGCAGTTCTTC,CASSPRDRGSYNEQFF
NA,TRBD2,TRBJ2-1,TRBV28,18,TGTGCCAGCAGTTTCCGAACGAAACTAGCGGGAGTACACAATGAGCAGTTCTTC,CASSFRTKLAGVHNEQFF
few,TRBD1,TRBJ1-2,TRBV5-1,13,TGCGCCAGCAGCTTGACAGGGGGCGATGGCTACACCTTC,CASSLTGGDGYTF
NA,TRBD2,TRBJ2-7,TRBV30,15,TGTGCCTGGAGACCAATAGCGGGGGTCTCCTACGAGCAGTACTTC,CAWRPIAGVSYEQYF
NA,TRBD1,TRBJ2-3,TRBV18,15,TGTGCCAGCTCACCACCCGGGACAGGGGCAGATACGCAGTATTTT,CASSPPGTGADTQYF
NA,NA,TRBJ2-3,TRBV6-5,11,TGTGCCAGCACCAACGGGAATCGGCAGTATTTT,CASTNGNRQYF
NA,NA,TRBJ1-5,TRBV27,12,TGTGCCAGCAGCACCCACAATCAGCCCCAGCATTTT,CASSTHNQPQHF
once,TRBD2,TRBJ2-7,TRBV6-1,14,TGTGCCAGCAGAAGCGGGAGGGCCGACCTCGAGCAGTACTTC,CASRSGRADLEQYF
NA,NA,TRBJ2-3,TRBV5-1,15,TGCGCCAGCAGCTTCAAACAGGCTTGGACAGATACGCAGTATTTT,CASSFKQAWTDTQYF
NA,NA,TRBJ1-5,TRBV30,13,TGTGCCTGGAGCTCGGACTGGCTGGGGCCCCAGCATTTT,CAWSSDWLGPQHF
NA,TRBD2,TRBJ2-7,TRBV27,15,TGTGCCAGCAGCGATTTAGCGGGAGGTTCCTACGAGCAGTACTTC,CASSDLAGGSYEQYF
NA,NA,TRBJ2-2,TRBV29-1,13,TGCAGCGTTGCCTCCCGGGAGTCCGGGGAGCTGTTTTTT,CSVASRESGELFF
NA,TRBD1,TRBJ1-1,TRBV6-1,14,TGTGCCAGCAGGGAGGGACAGCCTAACACTGAAGCTTTCTTT,CASREGQPNTEAFF
NA,NA,TRBJ2-1,TRBV28,16,NA,CASSSSTSRPNNEQFF
NA,NA,TRBJ1-5,TRBV6-5,15,TGTGCCAGCAGTTACTCCCCAGTAAGCAATCAGCCCCAGCATTTT,CASSYSPVSNQPQHF
NA,NA,TRBJ1-2,TRBV6-1,14,TGTGCCAGCAGTGTTGGGCAGTCGAACTATGGCTACACCTTC,CASSVGQSNYGYTF
once,NA,TRBJ2-1,TRBV5-6,15,TGTGCCAGCAGCTTTGGGCAGGCGGCGTTGGGTGAGCAGTTCTTC,CASSFGQAALGEQFF
NA,NA,TRBJ2-3,TRBV21-1,19,TGTGCCAGCAGCAAATCGGTAATTCCGGGACTAGCGGGGCCAGATACGCAGTATTTT,CASSKSVIPGLAGPDTQYF
NA,NA,TRBJ2-1,TRBV5-1,15,TGCGCCAGCAGCTTTGAGCAGGGCTCCTACAATGAGCAGTTCTTC,CASSFEQGSYNEQFF
once,NA,TRBJ1-2,TRBV5-1,12,TGCGCCAGCAGCTTGGGGGGATATGGCTACACCTTC,CASSLGGYGYTF
NA,NA,TRBJ1-2,TRBV6-6,14,TGTGCCAGCACAAGCTCGGCTGGGGGGGAAGGCTACACCTTC,CASTSSAGGEGYTF
NA,NA,TRBJ1-1,TRBV5-1,15,TGCGCCAGCAGCTTGGGTGCATCCTATCTCACTGAAGCTTTCTTT,CASSLGASYLTEAFF
NA,NA,TRBJ2-7,TRBV28,14,TGTGCCAGCAGTTTAGGGGGGAACTCCTACGAGCAGTACTTC,CASSLGGNSYEQYF
NA,NA,TRBJ2-7,TRBV7-9,16,TGTGCCAGCAGCTTTGCTCGGAGCCAGGGAGCCTACGAGCAGTACTTC,CASSFARSQGAYEQYF
once,NA,TRBJ2-7,TRBV2,15,TGTGCCAGCCTTGCACAGGGAGAGACGGCTCAAGAGCAGTACTTC,CASLAQGETAQEQYF
NA,TRBD2,TRBJ2-1,TRBV28,13,TGTGCCAGCACCTCGGGGGGTTACAATGAGCAGTTCTTC,CASTSGGYNEQFF
NA,NA,TRBJ2-2,TRBV4-2,14,TGTGCCAGCAGCCAAGACATGAACACCGGGGAGCTGTTTTTT,CASSQDMNTGELFF
NA,NA,TRBJ2-7,TRBV28,15,TGTGCCAGCAGGGGGCCCGGGACTTTCGGATACGAGCAGTACTTC,CASRGPGTFGYEQYF
NA,NA,TRBJ2-2,TRBV5-1,15,TGCGCCAGCAGCCCCGGGACCCCGAGGACCGGGGAGCTGTTTTTT,CASSPGTPRTGELFF
NA,NA,TRBJ2-7,TRBV7-3,15,TGTGCCAGCAGCCCCAGGGCAGCGCTTAACTACGAGCAGTACTTC,CASSPRAALNYEQYF
NA,NA,TRBJ1-2,TRBV7-3,13,TGTGCCAGCAGCTCCGGACCGCGATATGGCTACACCTTC,CASSSGPRYGYTF
once,TRBD1,TRBJ2-2,TRBV7-3,14,TGTGCCAGCAGCTCAGGGGGTTGGACCGGGGAGCTGTTTTTT,CASSSGGWTGELFF
NA,NA,TRBJ2-7,TRBV11-2,16,TGTGCCAGCAGCTGGACCATAGCGGCGACAGCCTACGAGCAGTACTTC,CASSWTIAATAYEQYF
NA,TRBD2,TRBJ2-1,TRBV27,17,TGTGCCAGCAGTTTACTGAGGGGAGCGGGAGGGTACAATGAGCAGTTCTTC,CASSLLRGAGGYNEQFF
NA,NA,TRBJ2-7,TRBV6-1,14,TGTGCCAGCAGTTATCGCGGGGTGAAGTACGAGCAGTACTTC,CASSYRGVKYEQYF
NA,NA,TRBJ1-1,TRBV5-1,13,TGCGCCAGCAGCTTGAACAGAGACACTGAAGCTTTCTTC,CASSLNRDTEAFF
NA,NA,TRBJ2-5,TRBV11-3,16,TGTGCCAGCAGCTTAGTTGGGCTAGCGACCGATGCGACCCAGTACTTC,CASSLVGLATDATQYF
NA,NA,TRBJ2-7,TRBV21-1,13,TGTGCCAGCAGCAAAGATGGGTACTACGAGCAGTACTTC,CASSKDGYYEQYF
NA,TRBD1,TRBJ1-4,TRBV5-1,14,TGCGCCAGCAGCACTACAGGGGGCGGTGAAAAACTGTTTTTT,CASSTTGGGEKLFF
NA,NA,TRBJ2-7,TRBV14,14,TGTGCCAGCAGGGGGAACAGGGTGGCCTACGAGCAGTACTTC,CASRGNRVAYEQYF
NA,NA,TRBJ1-1,TRBV11-2,13,TGTGCCAGCAGCTTACAAAGGAACACTGAAGCTTTCTTT,CASSLQRNTEAFF
NA,TRBD1,TRBJ2-7,TRBV28,14,TGTGCCAGCAGTTTAGACAGGGTCTACTACGAGCAGTACTTC,CASSLDRVYYEQYF
NA,TRBD2,TRBJ2-3,TRBV7-3,15,TGTGCCAGCAGCTTCCTAGCGGGTGCCACAGATACGCAGTATTTT,CASSFLAGATDTQYF
NA,NA,TRBJ1-1,TRBV27,13,TGTGCCAGCAGTTTGAAGAGGAACACTGAAGCTTTCTTT,CASSLKRNTEAFF
NA,TRBD2,TRBJ2-2,TRBV19,12,TGTGGGTGTGGTTTAGCGGGCGGGGAGCTGTTTTTT,CGCGLAGGELFF
NA,NA,TRBJ2-5,TRBV7-9,14,TGTGCCAGCAGCTTAGATGGGCTCCAAGAGACCCAGTACTTC,CASSLDGLQETQYF